These 12 T cell receptor beta chains share one sample of origin, sequenced in a study of blood T cell repertoires in COVID-19. The repertoire was sequenced with immunoSEQ multiplex PCR; TCRdb's copy has only in-frame clones and lacks some. The sample carries some 56,000 clones, about 73% recorded once. Material for sequencing was peripheral blood. The receptor source for this set is a woman aged 45-59 years with active or convalescent COVID-19.

J is TRBJ2-6 and V is TRBV21-1; TRBD2, the D gene given by the table, was not confirmed from the DNA. TRBV21-1 is a known pseudogene. The CDR3 loop spans 16 amino acids. CDR3 residues: CASSAPMPSGANVLTF. The CDR3 DNA is TGTGCCAGCAGCGCCCCTATGCCGTCTGGGGCCAACGTCCTGACTTTC.

The chain employs TRBV7-9 and TRBJ2-7; D is unclear. The CDR3 runs to 13 residues. CDR1 SEHNR and CDR2 FQNEAQ come from the germline V gene (reference sequence). Trimming cost V 1 base and J 2 bases, with 6 bases left between them. The CDR3 sequence is CASSLDIPYEQYF. Written as DNA, the CDR3 is TGTGCCAGCAGCTTAGACATTCCCTACGAGCAGTACTTC.

This chain links TRBV11-3 with TRBJ2-5; D is uncertain. Germline loops: CDR1 SGHNT, CDR2 YENEEA. Trimming left V 3 bases short and J 3 bases short, with 8 bases between. CDR3 length: 13 residues. The CDR3 region is CASSLGTEETQYF. In DNA form, the CDR3 reads TGTGCCAGCAGCTTGGGCACGGAAGAGACCCAGTACTTC.

The chain uses TRBV6-2 or TRBV6-3 and TRBJ2-3; the match to TRBD2 covers 11 bases. The CDR3 is 16 amino acids. Germline loops: CDR1 MNHEY, CDR2 SVGEGT. V gave up 6 bases and J gave up 4 bases; unmatched junction bases: 9. This CDR3 is CASSPRLAGGPDTQYF. The CDR3 DNA reads TGTGCCAGCAGCCCTAGGCTAGCGGGAGGCCCAGATACGCAGTATTTT.

J is TRBJ2-3 and V is TRBV20-1; D unclear. CDR1 DFQATT and CDR2 SNEGSKA come from the germline V gene (reference sequence). V was trimmed by 3 bases and J by 4 bases, leaving 8 bases between them. The CDR3 sequence is 12 residues long. The CDR3 loop is CSASINADTQYF. The CDR3 nucleotides are TGCAGTGCTAGTATAAATGCAGATACGCAGTATTTT.

This clone was found once. The chain combines TRBV9 with TRBJ1-2; TRBD1 might be the D (5 bases). CDR1 SGDLS and CDR2 YYNGEE come from the germline V gene. The CDR3 consists of 15 residues. Deletions cut 5 bases from V and 1 base from J, with 15 bases between. CDR3 sequence: CASRKDMPLNYGYTF. For the CDR3, the DNA is TGTGCCAGCAGGAAGGACATGCCTCTTAACTATGGCTACACCTTC.

The chain is built from TRBV11-2 and TRBJ2-1, with 7 nucleotides matching TRBD2. There are 14 residues in the CDR3. Germline V lookup: CDR1 SGHAT, CDR2 FQNNGV. V shed 5 bases, J shed 9 bases, and the junction held 10 bases outside the gene matches. CDR3 coding DNA: TGTGCCAGCAGCCCACCGGAGCGGGACTTTGAGCAGTTCTTC. It specifies CASSPPERDFEQFF.

The J gene is TRBJ2-5, the V gene TRBV5-1; 8 bases are a match to TRBD1. Germline-derived CDR1 and CDR2 are SGHRS and YFSETQ. This CDR3 has 16 amino acids. The ends lost 4 bases at V and 1 base at J; junction bases unmatched: 9. The DNA for the CDR3 is TGCGCCAGCAGCACCGGACAGGGAGTAGGCCAAGAGACCCAGTACTTC. Translated, it gives CASSTGQGVGQETQYF.

The V gene is TRBV24-1, the J gene TRBJ2-3; the D is unclear. The CDR3 contains 14 residues. Germline assignment: CDR1 KGHDR and CDR2 SFDVKD. V gave up 1 base and J gave up 5 bases, with 9 bases separating them. CDR3 sequence: CATSDFRLGDTQYF. CDR3 coding DNA: TGTGCCACCAGTGATTTCCGACTTGGAGATACGCAGTATTTT.

The chain joins TRBV9 to TRBJ2-1; 8 bases match TRBD2. This CDR3 contains 15 residues. V shed 1 base, J shed 4 bases, and the junction held 4 bases outside the gene matches. Looked up from germline, CDR1 is SGDLS and CDR2 is YYNGEE. The CDR3 loop is CASSVRTGGYNEQFF. In nucleotides, the CDR3 is TGTGCCAGCAGCGTAAGAACGGGAGGGTACAATGAGCAGTTCTTC.

This clone was detected only a few times. This sequence joins TRBV30 and TRBJ1-2, with a possible D match to TRBD1 (6 bases). The germline CDR1 and CDR2 sequences are GTSNPN and SVGIG (reference sequence). This CDR3 has 15 amino acids. The CDR3 DNA reads as TGTGCTTCAGATGGGGGGGGCCGTTCTAACTATGGCTACACCTTC. It is translated as CASDGGGRSNYGYTF.

The V call is TRBV18, the J call TRBJ2-2; D might be TRBD2 (5 bases). Germline V gives CDR1 KGHSH, CDR2 LQKENI. The V gene lost 5 bases and the J gene lost 1 base, with 11 bases spanning the gap. The CDR3 is 15 residues long. The CDR3 DNA is TGTGCCAGCTCATCCTCTGGAGGGAACACCGGGGAGCTGTTTTTT. Its protein product is CASSSSGGNTGELFF.